The next 9 T cell receptor beta chains were all read from a single sample in a study of T cell responses to AZD1222 COVID-19 vaccine. Sequencing used immunoSEQ multiplex PCR; TCRdb keeps in-frame clones, though not all of them. The sample lists about 140,000 clones, around 92% seen once, with just under 3% in the top ten. The material sequenced was peripheral blood, taken on day 0 of AZD1222 vaccination. The receptors originated from an adult in good health.

The chain recombines TRBV7-9 with TRBJ2-5; D tentatively reads TRBD1 or TRBD2 (6 bases each). In germline, CDR1 is SEHNR, CDR2 FQNEAQ (reference sequence). V was cut by 2 bases and J by 5 bases, with 12 bases left in between. This CDR3 is 14 amino acids long. For the CDR3, the DNA is TGTGCCAGCAGCTTATGGGGGGCCTCGGAGACCCAGTACTTC. Protein sequence: CASSLWGASETQYF.

This clone appeared a single time. The chain joins TRBV20-1 to TRBJ1-4, with D maybe TRBD1 (5 bases). The ends were cut back, 3 bases at V and 0 bases at J, with 14 bases in the middle. CDR1 is DFQATT and CDR2 is SNEGSKA in the germline V gene (reference sequence). This CDR3 has 16 amino acids. CDR3 in amino acids: CSASAGLVATNEKLFF. For the CDR3, the DNA is TGCAGTGCTAGTGCAGGGTTAGTGGCAACTAATGAAAAACTGTTTTTT.

A single count supports this clone. This rearrangement joins TRBV7-3 to TRBJ2-6; D is undetermined. CDR3 length equals 16 residues. CDR1 and CDR2 (germline): SGHTA, FQGTGA. V was trimmed by 1 base and J by 0 bases, leaving 7 bases between them. CDR3 residues: CASSLMGSSGANVLTF. Here the CDR3 DNA reads TGTGCCAGCAGCTTAATGGGCAGCTCTGGGGCCAACGTCCTGACTTTC.

The chain has TRBV27 and TRBJ2-7; tentatively, D is TRBD1 or TRBD2 (6 bases each). Germline loops: CDR1 MNHEY, CDR2 SMNVEV (reference sequence). V was cut by 5 bases and J by 5 bases, with 28 bases left in between. The CDR3 is 18 residues long. The CDR3: CASSRMGWGAAEGDEQYF. CDR3 nucleotides: TGTGCCAGCAGTCGTATGGGTTGGGGGGCGGCAGAGGGGGACGAGCAGTACTTC.

The chain links TRBV15 to TRBJ1-6; no reliable D call. The CDR3 spans 16 residues. In germline, CDR1 is LNHNV, CDR2 YYDKDF (reference sequence). The ends were cut back, 0 bases at V and 5 bases at J, with 11 bases in the middle. The CDR3 DNA reads as TGTGCCACCAGCAGAGAAACCATGTGGGATAATTCACCCCTCCACTTT. Its translation: CATSRETMWDNSPLHF.

This clone was found once. The chain recombines TRBV5-1 with TRBJ1-1, with a possible D match to TRBD1 (5 bases). Germline values: CDR1 SGHRS, CDR2 YFSETQ. The CDR3 is 15 amino acids. V was cut by 2 bases and J by 4 bases, with 15 bases left in between. As DNA, the CDR3 is TGCGCCAGCAGCTTTCGGGCTGAGACAGCCACTGAAGCTTTCTTT. Translation: CASSFRAETATEAFF.

This chain uses TRBV5-1 with TRBJ2-3, with TRBD1 matching over 9 bases. This CDR3 spans 14 amino acids. CDR1 is SGHRS, CDR2 YFSETQ, per germline. J was trimmed by 6 bases and V by 3 bases; bases with no gene match: 5. CDR3 amino acids: CASSSTGGGDTQYF. The CDR3 region has the DNA TGCGCCAGCAGCTCTACAGGGGGCGGGGATACGCAGTATTTT. The complete variable domain, with remaining parts taken from reference TRBV5-1 and TRBJ2-3, reads KAGVTQTPRYLIKTRGQQVTLSCSPISGHRSVSWYQQTPGQGLQFLFEYFSETQRNKGNFPGRFSGRQFSNSRSEMNVSTLELGDSALYLCASSSTGGGDTQYFGPGTRLTVL.

The chain joins TRBV6-5 to TRBJ1-3; 10 bases fit TRBD1. The J segment lost 7 bases and the V segment lost 7 bases, leaving 4 bases of the junction unmatched. The CDR3 covers 13 residues. Germline V gene data show CDR1 as MNHEY and CDR2 as SVGAGI. This CDR3 reads CASTMDRGNTIYF. The CDR3 DNA follows: TGTGCCAGCACCATGGACAGGGGGAACACCATATATTTT.

V usage is TRBV3-1 (or the pseudogene TRBV3-2) and J usage is TRBJ1-2; D is undetermined. The V gene lost 4 bases and the J gene lost 4 bases, with 10 bases spanning the gap. Germline CDR1 LGHDT, CDR2 YNNKEL (reference sequence). The CDR3 totals 13 residues. Here the CDR3 reads CASSRTEIYGYTF. The DNA of the CDR3 is TGTGCCAGCAGCCGGACGGAGATCTATGGCTACACCTTC.